These T cell receptor beta chains were read from a single sample in a study of radiotherapy plus CTLA-4 blockade in lung cancer. Generated by immunoSEQ multiplex PCR, the TCRdb table keeps only in-frame clones and is missing some. The top ten clones hold 2.4% of a sample with about 51,000 clones, about three quarters of them seen once. Sequenced here: peripheral blood, sampled from a patient treated with radiotherapy plus ipilimumab. All receptors come from a human donor with non-small cell lung cancer whose response to radiotherapy plus ipilimumab could not be evaluated. CDR3s include the opening cysteine and the closing phenylalanine or tryptophan. The order of the fields is V gene, D gene, J gene, clone size, CDR3 DNA, CDR3 protein. D genes are given only for firm matches. A clone size is listed for some rows: how often the clone was seen (once, few, many), or a class if it is expanded.

TRBV5-4	TRBD1	TRBJ1-2	-	TGTGCCAGCAGCACGGGACAGGGTCAAGATGGCTACACCTTC	CASSTGQGQDGYTF
TRBV6-1	-	TRBJ1-2	once	TGTGCCAGCAGGACCCCGGGGGGTGACTATGGCTACACCTTC	CASRTPGGDYGYTF
TRBV9	-	TRBJ2-1	-	TGTGCCAGCAGCGTAGTCGGTGTGGAGCAGTTCTTC	CASSVVGVEQFF
TRBV4-2	TRBD2	TRBJ2-7	-	TGTGCCAGCAGCCAAGAAACCGGTAGCGGGAGGGGAGAGCAGTACTTC	CASSQETGSGRGEQYF
TRBV7-2	TRBD1	TRBJ1-6	-	TGTGCCAGCAGCCCGGGACAGGGGAAGTTCTATAATTCACCCCTCCACTTT	CASSPGQGKFYNSPLHF
TRBV6-1	TRBD1	TRBJ1-2	-	TGTGCCAGCAGTGAACCGGGACAGGGGAACTATGGCTACACCTTC	CASSEPGQGNYGYTF
TRBV1	-	TRBJ2-7	-	TGCACCAGCAGCCAAGTCGGGGTCCCCTACGAGCAGTACTTC	CTSSQVGVPYEQYF
TRBV4-3	-	TRBJ2-3	-	TGCGCCAGCAGCCAAGATTGGCAGGCAGATACGCAGTATTTT	CASSQDWQADTQYF
TRBV6-5	-	TRBJ1-1	-	TGTGCCAGCGGGGCCAATGAAGCTTTCTTT	CASGANEAFF
TRBV28	TRBD1	TRBJ1-6	-	TGTGCCAGCACCGAGACAGGGACTTCACCCCTCCACTTT	CASTETGTSPLHF
TRBV2	TRBD2	TRBJ2-1	-	TGTGCCAGCAGTGAAATCGTGGGACTAGCGGAGAAGAGAGGGAATGAGCAGTTCTTC	CASSEIVGLAEKRGNEQFF